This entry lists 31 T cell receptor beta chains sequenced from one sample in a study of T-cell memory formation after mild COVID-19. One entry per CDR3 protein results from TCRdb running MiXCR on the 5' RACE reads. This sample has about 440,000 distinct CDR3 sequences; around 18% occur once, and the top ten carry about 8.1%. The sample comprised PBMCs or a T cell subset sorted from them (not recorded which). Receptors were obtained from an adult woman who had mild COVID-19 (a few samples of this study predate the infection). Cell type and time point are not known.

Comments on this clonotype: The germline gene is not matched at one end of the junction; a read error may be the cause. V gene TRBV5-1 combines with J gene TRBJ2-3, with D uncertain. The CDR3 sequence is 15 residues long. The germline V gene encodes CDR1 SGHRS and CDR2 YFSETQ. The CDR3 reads CAISLAENFADTQYF. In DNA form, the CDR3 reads TGCGCCATCAGCTTGGCCGAGAACTTCGCAGATACGCAGTATTTT.

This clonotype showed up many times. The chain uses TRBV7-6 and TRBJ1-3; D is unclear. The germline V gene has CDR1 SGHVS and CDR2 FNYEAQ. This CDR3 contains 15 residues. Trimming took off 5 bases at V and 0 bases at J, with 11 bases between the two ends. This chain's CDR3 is CASSPTPSSGNTIYF. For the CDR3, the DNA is TGTGCCAGCAGCCCGACGCCCAGCTCTGGAAACACCATATATTTT.

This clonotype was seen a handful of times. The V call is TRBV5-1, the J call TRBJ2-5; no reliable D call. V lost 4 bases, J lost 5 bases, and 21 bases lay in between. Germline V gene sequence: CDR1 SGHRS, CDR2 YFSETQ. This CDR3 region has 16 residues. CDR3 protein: CASSPNTPRGGETQYF. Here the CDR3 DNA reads TGCGCCAGCAGCCCCAATACCCCCCGCGGTGGTGAGACCCAGTACTTC.

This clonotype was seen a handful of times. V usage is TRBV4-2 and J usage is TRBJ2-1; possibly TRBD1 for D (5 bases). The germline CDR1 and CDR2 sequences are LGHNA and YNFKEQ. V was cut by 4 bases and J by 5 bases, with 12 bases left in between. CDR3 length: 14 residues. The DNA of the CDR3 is TGTGCCAGCAGCCCGGATAGGGGTGACAATGAGCAGTTCTTC. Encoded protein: CASSPDRGDNEQFF.

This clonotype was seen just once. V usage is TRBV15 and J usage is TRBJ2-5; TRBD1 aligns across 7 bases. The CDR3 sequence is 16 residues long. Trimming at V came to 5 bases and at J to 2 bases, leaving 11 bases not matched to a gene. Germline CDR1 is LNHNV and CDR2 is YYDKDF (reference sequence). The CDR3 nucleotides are TGTGCCACCAGCGGCTTGACAGGGACACCTCAAGAGACCCAGTACTTC. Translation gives CATSGLTGTPQETQYF.

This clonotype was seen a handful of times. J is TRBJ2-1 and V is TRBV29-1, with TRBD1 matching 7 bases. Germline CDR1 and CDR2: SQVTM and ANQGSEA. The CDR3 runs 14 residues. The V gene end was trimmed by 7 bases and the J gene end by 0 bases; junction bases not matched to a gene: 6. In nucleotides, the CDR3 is TGCAGCGCCCGGGACAGTAGCTCCTACAATGAGCAGTTCTTC. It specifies CSARDSSSYNEQFF.

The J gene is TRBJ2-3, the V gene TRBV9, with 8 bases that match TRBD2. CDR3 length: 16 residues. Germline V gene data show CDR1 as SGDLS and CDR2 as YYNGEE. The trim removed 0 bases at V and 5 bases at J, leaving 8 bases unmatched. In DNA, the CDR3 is TGTGCCAGCAGCGTAGTAATCGGGGGGGCAGAAGATACGCAGTATTTT. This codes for CASSVVIGGAEDTQYF. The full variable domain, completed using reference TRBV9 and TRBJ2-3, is DSGVTQTPKHLITATGQRVTLRCSPRSGDLSVYWYQQSLDQGLQFLIQYYNGEERAKGNILERFSAQQFPDLHSELNLSSLELGDSALYFCASSVVIGGAEDTQYFGPGTRLTVL.

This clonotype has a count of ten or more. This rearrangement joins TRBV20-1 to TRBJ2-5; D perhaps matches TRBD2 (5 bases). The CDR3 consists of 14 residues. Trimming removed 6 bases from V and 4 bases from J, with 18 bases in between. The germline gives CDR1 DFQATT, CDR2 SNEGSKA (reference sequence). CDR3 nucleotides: TGCAGTGCATACGGGGATGTAGTCGGAGAGACCCAGTACTTC. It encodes CSAYGDVVGETQYF.

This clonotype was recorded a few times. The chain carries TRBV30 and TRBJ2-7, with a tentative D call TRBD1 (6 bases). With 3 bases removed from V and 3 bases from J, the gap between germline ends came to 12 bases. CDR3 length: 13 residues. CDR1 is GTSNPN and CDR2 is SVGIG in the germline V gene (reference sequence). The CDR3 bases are TGTGCCTGGAGGACCACAGGGAGCTACGAGCAGTACTTC. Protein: CAWRTTGSYEQYF.

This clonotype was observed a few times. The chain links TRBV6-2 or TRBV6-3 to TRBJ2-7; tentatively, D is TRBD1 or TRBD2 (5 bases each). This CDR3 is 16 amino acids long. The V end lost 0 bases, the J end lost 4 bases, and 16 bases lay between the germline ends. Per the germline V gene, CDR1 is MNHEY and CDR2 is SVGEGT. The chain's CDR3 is CASSYSNPMGRYEQYF. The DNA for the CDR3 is TGTGCCAGCAGTTACTCGAACCCTATGGGACGGTACGAGCAGTACTTC.

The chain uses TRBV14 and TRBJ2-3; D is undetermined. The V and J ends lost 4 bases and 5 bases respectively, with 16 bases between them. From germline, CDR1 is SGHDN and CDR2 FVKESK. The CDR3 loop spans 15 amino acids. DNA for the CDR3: TGTGCCAGCAGCCGTACCAAGTTAGGCGGAGATACGCAGTATTTT. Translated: CASSRTKLGGDTQYF. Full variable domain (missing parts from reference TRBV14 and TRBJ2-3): EAGVTQFPSHSVIEKGQTVTLRCDPISGHDNLYWYRRVMGKEIKFLLHFVKESKQDESGMPNNRFLAERTGGTYSTLKVQPAELEDSGVYFCASSRTKLGGDTQYFGPGTRLTVL.

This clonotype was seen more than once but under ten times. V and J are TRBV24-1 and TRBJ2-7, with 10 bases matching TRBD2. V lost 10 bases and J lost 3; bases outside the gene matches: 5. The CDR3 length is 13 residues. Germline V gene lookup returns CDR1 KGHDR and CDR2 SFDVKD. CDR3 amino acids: CATLAGESYEQYF. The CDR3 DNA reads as TGTGCCACTCTAGCGGGAGAGAGCTACGAGCAGTACTTC.

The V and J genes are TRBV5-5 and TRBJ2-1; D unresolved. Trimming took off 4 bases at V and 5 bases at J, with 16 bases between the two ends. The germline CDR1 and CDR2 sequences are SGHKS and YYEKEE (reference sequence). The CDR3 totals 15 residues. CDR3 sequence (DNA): TGTGCCAGCAGCCCTCCGGGTTCGGGCAACAATGAGCAGTTCTTC. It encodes CASSPPGSGNNEQFF.

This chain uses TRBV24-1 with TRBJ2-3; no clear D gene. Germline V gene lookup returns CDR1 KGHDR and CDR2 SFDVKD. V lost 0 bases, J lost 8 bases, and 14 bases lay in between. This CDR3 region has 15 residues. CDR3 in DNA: TGTGCCACCAGTGATTTGAGCCCGGCAGGTTCTACGCAGTATTTT. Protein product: CATSDLSPAGSTQYF.

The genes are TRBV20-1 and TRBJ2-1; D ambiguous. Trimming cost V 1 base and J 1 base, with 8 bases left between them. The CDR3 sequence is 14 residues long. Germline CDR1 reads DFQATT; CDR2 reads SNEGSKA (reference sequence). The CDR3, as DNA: TGCAGTGCTAGAGTGCCCCGATCCTACAATGAGCAGTTCTTC. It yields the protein CSARVPRSYNEQFF.

The DNA of the CDR3 is TGTGCCAGCAGCGTAGGGGGTAGCGCCTACAATGAGCAGTTCTTC. Amino acids: CASSVGGSAYNEQFF. The V gene is TRBV9, the J gene TRBJ2-1; D possibly corresponds to TRBD2 (5 bases). Germline V gene data show CDR1 as SGDLS and CDR2 as YYNGEE. The CDR3 runs to 15 residues. V lost 0 bases and J lost 2, with 9 bases in between.

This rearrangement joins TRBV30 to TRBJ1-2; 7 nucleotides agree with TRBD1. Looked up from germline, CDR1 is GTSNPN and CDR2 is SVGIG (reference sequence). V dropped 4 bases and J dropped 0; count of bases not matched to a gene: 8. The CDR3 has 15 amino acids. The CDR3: CAWIITGAANYGYTF. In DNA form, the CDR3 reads TGTGCCTGGATCATAACAGGGGCAGCTAACTATGGCTACACCTTC.

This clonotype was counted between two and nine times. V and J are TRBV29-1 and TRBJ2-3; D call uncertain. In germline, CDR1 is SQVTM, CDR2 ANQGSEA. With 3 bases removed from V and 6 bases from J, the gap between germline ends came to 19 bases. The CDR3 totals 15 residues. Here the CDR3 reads CSVEIRLEMWDTQYF. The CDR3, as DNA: TGCAGCGTTGAGATCCGCCTCGAAATGTGGGATACGCAGTATTTT.

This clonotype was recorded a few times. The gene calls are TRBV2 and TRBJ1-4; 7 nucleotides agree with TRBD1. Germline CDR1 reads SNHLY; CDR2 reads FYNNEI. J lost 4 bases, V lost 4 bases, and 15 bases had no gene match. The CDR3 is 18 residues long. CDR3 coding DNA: TGTGCCAGCAGTGGGGACAGCCTCGCCGGGGGGTTTAATGAAAAACTGTTTTTT. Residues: CASSGDSLAGGFNEKLFF.

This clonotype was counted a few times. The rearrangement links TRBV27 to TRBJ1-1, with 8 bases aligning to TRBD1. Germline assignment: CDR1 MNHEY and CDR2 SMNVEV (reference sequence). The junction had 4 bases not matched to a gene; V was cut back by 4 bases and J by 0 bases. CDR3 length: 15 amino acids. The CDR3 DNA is TGTGCCAGCAGTTCACGGACAGGGATGAACACTGAAGCTTTCTTT. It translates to CASSSRTGMNTEAFF.

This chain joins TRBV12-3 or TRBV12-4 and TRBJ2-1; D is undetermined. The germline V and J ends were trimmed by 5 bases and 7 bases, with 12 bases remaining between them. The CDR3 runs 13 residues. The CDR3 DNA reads TGTGCCAGCAGTCCCCACCTTCGGAATGAGCAGTTCTTC. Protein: CASSPHLRNEQFF.

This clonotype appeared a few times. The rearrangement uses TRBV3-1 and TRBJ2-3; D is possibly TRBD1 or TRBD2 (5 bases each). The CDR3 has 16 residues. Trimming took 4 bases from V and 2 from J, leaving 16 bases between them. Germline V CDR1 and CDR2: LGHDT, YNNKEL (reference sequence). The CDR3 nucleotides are TGTGCCAGCAGCCCCCGGGACGGTGCTTTCACAGATACGCAGTATTTT. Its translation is CASSPRDGAFTDTQYF.

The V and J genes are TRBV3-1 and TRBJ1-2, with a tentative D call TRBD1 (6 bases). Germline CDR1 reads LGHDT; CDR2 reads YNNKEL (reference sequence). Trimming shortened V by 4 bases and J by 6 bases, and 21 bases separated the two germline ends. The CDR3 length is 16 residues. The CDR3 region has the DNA TGTGCCAGCAGCCCAAGAGGGGAGGACAGCCATGATGGCTACACCTTC. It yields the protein CASSPRGEDSHDGYTF.

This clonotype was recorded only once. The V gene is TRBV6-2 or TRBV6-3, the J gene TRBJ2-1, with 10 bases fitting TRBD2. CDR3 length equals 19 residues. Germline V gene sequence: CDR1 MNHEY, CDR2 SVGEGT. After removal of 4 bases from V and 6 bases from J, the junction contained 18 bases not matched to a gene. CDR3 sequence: CASSSWFLQREGQGNEQFF. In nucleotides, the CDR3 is TGTGCCAGCAGTTCCTGGTTTCTGCAGCGGGAGGGCCAGGGCAATGAGCAGTTCTTC.

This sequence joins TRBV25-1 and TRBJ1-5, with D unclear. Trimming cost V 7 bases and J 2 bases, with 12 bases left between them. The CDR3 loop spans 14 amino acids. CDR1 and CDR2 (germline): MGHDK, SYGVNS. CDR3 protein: CASMEAGGNQPQHF. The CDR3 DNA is TGTGCCAGCATGGAGGCAGGCGGCAATCAGCCCCAGCATTTT.

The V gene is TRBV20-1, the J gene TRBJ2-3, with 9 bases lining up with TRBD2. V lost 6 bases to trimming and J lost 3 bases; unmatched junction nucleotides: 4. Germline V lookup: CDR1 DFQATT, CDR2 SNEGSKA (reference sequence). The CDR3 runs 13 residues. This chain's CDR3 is CSAIAGVTDTQYF. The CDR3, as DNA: TGCAGTGCCATAGCGGGAGTAACAGATACGCAGTATTTT.

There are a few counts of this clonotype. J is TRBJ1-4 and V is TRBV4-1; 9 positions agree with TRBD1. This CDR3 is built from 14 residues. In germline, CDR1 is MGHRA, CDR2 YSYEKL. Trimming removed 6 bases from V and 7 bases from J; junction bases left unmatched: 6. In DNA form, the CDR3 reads TGCGCCAGCAGACTTACAGGGGGCGGTGAAAAACTGTTTTTT. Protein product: CASRLTGGGEKLFF.

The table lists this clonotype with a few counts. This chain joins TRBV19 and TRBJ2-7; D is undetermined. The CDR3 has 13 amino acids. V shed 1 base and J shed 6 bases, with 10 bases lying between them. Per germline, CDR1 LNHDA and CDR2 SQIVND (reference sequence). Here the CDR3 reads CASSIGNAAEQYF. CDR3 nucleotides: TGTGCCAGTAGTATAGGCAACGCCGCCGAGCAGTACTTC.

Here the CDR3 reads CASSLLGLSQFF. The DNA for the CDR3 is TGTGCCAGCAGTTTATTGGGTTTATCCCAGTTCTTC. The chain has TRBV28 and TRBJ2-1; no clear D. The CDR3 runs to 12 residues. The V gene lost 1 base and the J gene lost 13 bases, with 11 bases spanning the gap. Germline V gives CDR1 MDHEN, CDR2 SYDVKM.

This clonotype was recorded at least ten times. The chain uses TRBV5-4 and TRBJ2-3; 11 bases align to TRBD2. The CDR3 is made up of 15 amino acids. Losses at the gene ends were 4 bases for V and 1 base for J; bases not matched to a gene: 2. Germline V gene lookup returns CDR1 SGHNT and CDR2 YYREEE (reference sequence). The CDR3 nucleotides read TGTGCCAGCAGCCAACTAGCGGGGGGCACAGATACGCAGTATTTT. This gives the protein CASSQLAGGTDTQYF.

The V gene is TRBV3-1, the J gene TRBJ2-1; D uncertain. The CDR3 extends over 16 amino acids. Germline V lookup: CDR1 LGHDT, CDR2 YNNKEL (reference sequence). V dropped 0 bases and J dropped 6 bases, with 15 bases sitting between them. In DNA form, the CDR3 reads TGTGCCAGCAGCCAAGAGTTCCTCCAGGCCAGCAATGAGCAGTTCTTC. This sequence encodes CASSQEFLQASNEQFF.